These 23 T cell receptor beta chains came from one sample sequenced in a study of T cell repertoires in cytomegalovirus infection. One entry per CDR3 protein results from TCRdb running MiXCR on the reads. The repertoire has fewer than 200,000 distinct CDR3 sequences, around an eighth of them found once; the top ten carry over 25%. Sample: PBMCs. Receptors originate from a human donor in good health (CMV status not recorded). Some clones in this sample may be carry-over from other donors' samples.

This clonotype has at least ten counts. J is TRBJ2-7 and V is TRBV7-6; D could derive from TRBD1 or TRBD2 (5 bases each). Germline V gene lookup returns CDR1 SGHVS and CDR2 FNYEAQ. With 5 bases removed from V and 3 bases from J, the gap between germline ends came to 14 bases. The CDR3 runs to 14 residues. CDR3 nucleotide sequence: TGTGCCAGCAGCACTCCAGGGACCGGCTACGAGCAGTACTTC. Translated, it gives CASSTPGTGYEQYF. The variable domain in full, with the rest retrieved from reference TRBV7-6 and TRBJ2-7, is GAGVSQSPRYKVTKRGQDVALRCDPISGHVSLYWYRQALGQGPEFLTYFNYEAQQDKSGLPNDRFSAERPEGSISTLTIQRTEQRDSAMYRCASSTPGTGYEQYFGPGTRLTVT.

The rearrangement joins TRBV27 to TRBJ2-2; unclear D gene. The CDR3 covers 16 residues. Germline V gives CDR1 MNHEY, CDR2 SMNVEV (reference sequence). Between the trimmed V and J ends, which lost 5 bases and 3 bases, there was a span of 16 bases. CDR3 DNA: TGTGCCAGCAGTCCCCCCACTCCGCGCTACACCGGGGAGCTGTTTTTT. It encodes CASSPPTPRYTGELFF.

On this clonotype: A read error is possible here, since a much larger clone lies one base away. The chain joins TRBV7-9 to TRBJ1-1; D is ambiguous. The CDR3 contains 14 residues. The germline V gene encodes CDR1 SEHNR and CDR2 FQNEAQ (reference sequence). V was trimmed by 4 bases and J by 4 bases, leaving 13 bases between them. In DNA form, the CDR3 reads TGTGCCAGCAGCTCCCAAACAGTGGGCACTGAAGCTTTCTTT. Residues: CASSSQTVGTEAFF.

This clonotype has a count of ten or more. The gene calls are TRBV19 and TRBJ2-2; D remains unclear. CDR1 is LNHDA, CDR2 SQIVND, per germline (reference sequence). Trimming shortened V by 6 bases and J by 2 bases, and 7 bases separated the two germline ends. This CDR3 is built from 13 residues. The CDR3 spells CASSYSNTGELFF. CDR3 sequence (DNA): TGTGCCAGTAGCTACAGCAACACCGGGGAGCTGTTTTTT.

This clonotype was picked up a small number of times. This chain uses TRBV5-4 with TRBJ2-7, with 7 bases aligning to TRBD2. The germline V gene has CDR1 SGHNT and CDR2 YYREEE (reference sequence). CDR3 length: 13 residues. V lost 4 bases, J lost 8 bases, and 9 bases stayed unmatched. The CDR3 DNA follows: TGTGCCAGCAGCGGTCTGCGGGAGAGACAGCAGTACTTC. Protein: CASSGLRERQQYF. Looking up the rest from reference TRBV5-4 and TRBJ2-7 gives the full variable domain: ETGVTQSPTHLIKTRGQQVTLRCSSQSGHNTVSWYQQALGQGPQFIFQYYREEENGRGNFPPRFSGLQFPNYSSELNVNALELDDSALYLCASSGLRERQQYFGPGTRLTVT.

This clonotype was seen at least ten times. The CDR3 coding sequence is TGTGCCAGCAGCTTAAACCTCCTCTACGAGCAGTACTTC. It yields the protein CASSLNLLYEQYF. V and J are TRBV7-2 and TRBJ2-7, with D unclear. V was shortened by 2 bases and J by 3 bases, with 8 bases between the two germline ends. CDR1 SGHTA and CDR2 FQGNSA come from the germline V gene. CDR3 length equals 13 residues.

In its sample, this clonotype was seen many times. The chain links TRBV28 to TRBJ1-1; perhaps TRBD1 as D (6 bases). The germline V gene encodes CDR1 MDHEN and CDR2 SYDVKM. This CDR3 spans 15 amino acids. Deletions cut 5 bases from V and 3 bases from J, with 16 bases between. CDR3 amino acids: CASSPGQEVDTEAFF. CDR3 nucleotides: TGTGCCAGCAGTCCGGGACAAGAGGTGGACACTGAAGCTTTCTTT.

This clonotype was detected many times. The chain joins TRBV10-3 to TRBJ2-5; 7 bases align to TRBD1. Trimming cost V 5 bases and J 1 base; bases outside gene matches: 7. The CDR3 contains 15 residues. CDR1 is ENHRY, CDR2 SYGVKD, per germline. The CDR3 spells CAISPRTGPQETQYF. CDR3 bases: TGTGCCATCAGTCCCAGGACAGGACCCCAAGAGACCCAGTACTTC.

This clonotype has a count of ten or more. The chain has TRBV6-2 or TRBV6-3 and TRBJ2-5; TRBD2 matches at 7 bases. The CDR3 length is 14 residues. V was pared by 5 bases and J by 2 bases, with 5 bases of the junction left unmatched. CDR1 MNHEY and CDR2 SVGEGT come from the germline V gene. The CDR3 DNA reads TGTGCCAGCAGTCTCGGACTAGTTCAAGAGACCCAGTACTTC. It yields the protein CASSLGLVQETQYF.

The sample holds many counts of this clonotype. The rearrangement joins TRBV7-9 to TRBJ2-7; D call uncertain. This CDR3 spans 11 amino acids. Germline loops: CDR1 SEHNR, CDR2 FQNEAQ (reference sequence). V was trimmed by 4 bases and J by 6 bases, leaving 7 bases between them. The CDR3 sequence is CASSWGSEQYF. The CDR3 DNA is TGTGCCAGCAGCTGGGGTTCCGAGCAGTACTTC. Variable domain in full (rest from reference TRBV7-9 and TRBJ2-7): DTGVSQNPRHKITKRGQNVTFRCDPISEHNRLYWYRQTLGQGPEFLTYFQNEAQLEKSRLLSDRFSAERPKGSFSTLEIQRTEQGDSAMYLCASSWGSEQYFGPGTRLTVT.

J is TRBJ1-2 and V is TRBV20-1; perhaps TRBD1 as D (5 bases). CDR1 DFQATT and CDR2 SNEGSKA come from the germline V gene (reference sequence). This CDR3 is built from 13 residues. V lost 1 base, J lost 4 bases, and 10 bases lay in between. CDR3 sequence reads: CSARAGTVYGYTF. The CDR3 bases are TGCAGTGCTAGAGCTGGGACGGTCTATGGCTACACCTTC.

This clonotype was seen at least ten times. The CDR3 DNA sequence: TGTGCCAGCAGCCCTGGCGGGACTGAAGCTTTCTTT. It is translated as CASSPGGTEAFF. The chain joins TRBV7-3 to TRBJ1-1; D remains ambiguous. The CDR3 covers 12 residues. Germline V gives CDR1 SGHTA, CDR2 FQGTGA. V shed 5 bases and J shed 5 bases, with 9 bases lying between them.

This clonotype was observed many times. The gene calls are TRBV6-1 and TRBJ1-5; tentatively, D is TRBD1 (6 bases). Trimming took off 2 bases at V and 5 bases at J, with 13 bases between the two ends. Looked up from germline, CDR1 is MNHNS and CDR2 is SASEGT. This CDR3 spans 15 amino acids. The CDR3 coding sequence is TGTGCCAGCAGTGAAAGCGGGGGCCAGGATCAGCCCCAGCATTTT. Translated: CASSESGGQDQPQHF.

Note on this clonotype: At one end, the junction sequence differs from germline, possibly due to a read error. The chain links TRBV9 to TRBJ2-3, with TRBD2 as a possible D gene (5 bases). The CDR3 is 10 residues long. CDR1 is SGDLS and CDR2 is YYNGEE in the germline V gene. Here the CDR3 reads CTSSGDTQYF. The DNA of the CDR3 is TGTACCAGCAGCGGAGATACGCAGTATTTT.

This clonotype occurred many times. The CDR3 DNA reads TGTGCCAGCAAACGGACAGGCCTTAATCAGCCCCAGCATTTT. This gives the protein CASKRTGLNQPQHF. The rearrangement joins TRBV28 to TRBJ1-5; 7 positions match TRBD1. Germline CDR1 MDHEN, CDR2 SYDVKM. V lost 7 bases and J lost 4; bases outside the gene matches: 7. The CDR3 sequence is 14 residues long.

This clonotype was seen a few times. The genes are TRBV20-1 and TRBJ2-3; 7 nucleotides agree with TRBD2. CDR3 size: 15 residues. With V trimmed by 0 bases and J by 0 bases, 3 bases remained unmatched. Germline CDR1 reads DFQATT; CDR2 reads SNEGSKA (reference sequence). The CDR3 loop reads CSARDRRGSTDTQYF. CDR3 nucleotides: TGCAGTGCTAGAGATCGGCGGGGGAGCACAGATACGCAGTATTTT.

The genes are TRBV27 and TRBJ2-1; TRBD2 is a possible D gene (6 bases). This CDR3 has 16 residues. From germline, CDR1 is MNHEY and CDR2 SMNVEV (reference sequence). Trimming stripped 3 bases from V and 2 bases from J, with 14 bases between. This CDR3 is CASSFVGLQTYNEQFF. CDR3 nucleotides: TGTGCCAGCAGTTTCGTGGGACTTCAAACCTACAATGAGCAGTTCTTC.

This clonotype was counted a few times. The J gene is TRBJ1-5, the V gene TRBV6-2 or TRBV6-3; TRBD1 aligns across 7 bases. The CDR3 contains 15 residues. Per the germline V gene, CDR1 is MNHEY and CDR2 is SVGEGT. V lost 6 bases and J lost 6; bases outside the gene matches: 11. CDR3 in DNA: TGTGCCAGCAGCCCCCTTAACAGGGGTGGTCAGCCCCAGCATTTT. This translates into CASSPLNRGGQPQHF.

Ten or more counts support this clonotype. This chain joins TRBV18 and TRBJ1-1, with a weak D call TRBD1 (5 bases). Per the germline V gene, CDR1 is KGHSH and CDR2 is LQKENI. V was cut by 0 bases and J by 0 bases, with 5 bases left in between. This CDR3 has 14 amino acids. The CDR3 region is CASSPPGVNTEAFF. The CDR3 DNA follows: TGTGCCAGCTCACCACCGGGGGTGAACACTGAAGCTTTCTTT.

The chain uses TRBV3-1 and TRBJ2-2; D is possibly TRBD1 (6 bases). This CDR3 spans 17 amino acids. Trimming removed 1 base at V and 6 bases at J, with 18 bases between. CDR1 and CDR2 from the germline V gene are LGHDT and YNNKEL (reference sequence). CDR3 sequence reads: CASSQGIRTVRAGELFF. As DNA, the CDR3 is TGTGCCAGCAGCCAAGGAATTAGGACAGTGAGGGCCGGGGAGCTGTTTTTT. Supplemented by reference TRBV3-1 and TRBJ2-2, the full variable domain reads DTAVSQTPKYLVTQMGNDKSIKCEQNLGHDTMYWYKQDSKKFLKIMFSYNNKELIINETVPNRFSPKSPDKAHLNLHINSLELGDSAVYFCASSQGIRTVRAGELFFGEGSRLTVL.

This clonotype was seen ten or more times. The V and J genes are TRBV7-2 and TRBJ1-3, with D unresolved. CDR1 and CDR2 from the germline V gene are SGHTA and FQGNSA. The V end was cut by 5 bases, the J end by 1 base, with 12 bases between. The CDR3 runs to 15 residues. CDR3 region: CASSRTWGSGNTIYF. The CDR3 DNA is TGTGCCAGCAGCCGCACCTGGGGTTCTGGAAACACCATATATTTT.

This clonotype was found a few times. The chain is built from TRBV25-1 and TRBJ1-2, with D possibly matching TRBD1 (6 bases). The germline CDR1 and CDR2 sequences are MGHDK and SYGVNS. Trimming pared 7 bases from V and 0 bases from J, leaving 6 bases between. The CDR3 sequence is 12 residues long. CDR3 loop: CASTGANYGYTF. The CDR3 coding sequence is TGTGCCAGCACAGGGGCTAACTATGGCTACACCTTC.

Many counts were recorded for this clonotype. The genes are TRBV7-8 and TRBJ1-1, with D perhaps matching TRBD1 (6 bases). The V and J ends lost 0 bases and 2 bases respectively, with 13 bases between them. The CDR3 is 16 residues long. Looked up from germline, CDR1 is SGHVS and CDR2 is FQNEAQ. This CDR3 reads CASSLAAGVGNTEAFF. CDR3 sequence (DNA): TGTGCCAGCAGCTTAGCGGCAGGGGTTGGCAACACTGAAGCTTTCTTT.